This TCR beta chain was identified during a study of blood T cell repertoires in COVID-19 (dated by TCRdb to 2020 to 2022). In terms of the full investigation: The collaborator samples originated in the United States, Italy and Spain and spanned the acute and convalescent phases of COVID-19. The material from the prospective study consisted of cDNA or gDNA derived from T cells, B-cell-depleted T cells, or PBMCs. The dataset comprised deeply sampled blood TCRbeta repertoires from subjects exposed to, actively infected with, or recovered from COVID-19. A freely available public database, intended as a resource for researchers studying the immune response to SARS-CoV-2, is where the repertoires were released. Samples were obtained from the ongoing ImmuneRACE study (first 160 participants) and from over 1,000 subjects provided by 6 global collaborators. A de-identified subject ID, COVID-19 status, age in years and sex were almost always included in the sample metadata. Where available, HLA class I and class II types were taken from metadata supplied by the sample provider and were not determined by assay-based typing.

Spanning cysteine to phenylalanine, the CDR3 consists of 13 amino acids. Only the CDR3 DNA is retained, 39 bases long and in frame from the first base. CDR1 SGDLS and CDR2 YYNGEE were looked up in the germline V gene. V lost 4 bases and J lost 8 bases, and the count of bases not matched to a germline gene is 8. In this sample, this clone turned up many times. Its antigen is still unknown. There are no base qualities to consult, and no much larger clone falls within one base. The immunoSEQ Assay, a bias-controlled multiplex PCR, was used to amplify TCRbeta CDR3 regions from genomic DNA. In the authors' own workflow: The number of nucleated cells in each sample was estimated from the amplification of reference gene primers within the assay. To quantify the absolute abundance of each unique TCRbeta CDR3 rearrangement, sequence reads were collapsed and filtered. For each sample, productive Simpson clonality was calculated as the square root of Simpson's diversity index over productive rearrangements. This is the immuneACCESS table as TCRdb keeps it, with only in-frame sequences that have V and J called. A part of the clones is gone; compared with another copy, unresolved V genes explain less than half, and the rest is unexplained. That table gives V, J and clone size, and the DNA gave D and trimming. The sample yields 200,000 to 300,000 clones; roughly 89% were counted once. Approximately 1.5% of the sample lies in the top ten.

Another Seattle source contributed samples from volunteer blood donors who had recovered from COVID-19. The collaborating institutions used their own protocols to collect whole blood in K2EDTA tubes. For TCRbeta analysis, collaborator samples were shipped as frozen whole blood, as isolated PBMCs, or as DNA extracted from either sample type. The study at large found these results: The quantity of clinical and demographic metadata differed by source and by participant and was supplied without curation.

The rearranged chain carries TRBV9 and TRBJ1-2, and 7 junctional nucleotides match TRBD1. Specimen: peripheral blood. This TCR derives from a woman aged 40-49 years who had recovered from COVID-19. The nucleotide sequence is TGTGCCAGCAGCCGTACAGGGGAAGGCGGCTACACCTTC. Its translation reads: CASSRTGEGGYTF.